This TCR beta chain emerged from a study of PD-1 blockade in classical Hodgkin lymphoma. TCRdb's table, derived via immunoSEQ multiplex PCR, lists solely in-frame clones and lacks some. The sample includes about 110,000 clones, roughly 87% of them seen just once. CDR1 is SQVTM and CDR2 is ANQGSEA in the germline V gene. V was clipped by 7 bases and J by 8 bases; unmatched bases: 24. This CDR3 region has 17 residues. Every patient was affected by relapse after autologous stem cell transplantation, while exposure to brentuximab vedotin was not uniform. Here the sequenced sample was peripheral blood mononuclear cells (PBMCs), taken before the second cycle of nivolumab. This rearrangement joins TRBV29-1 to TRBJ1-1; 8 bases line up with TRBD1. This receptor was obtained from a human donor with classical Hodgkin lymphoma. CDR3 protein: CSARLFNRGGKLLEAFF. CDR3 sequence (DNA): TGCAGCGCTCGTCTTTTTAACAGGGGGGGCAAGCTCTTAGAAGCTTTCTTT. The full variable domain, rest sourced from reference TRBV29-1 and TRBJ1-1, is SAVISQKPSRDICQRGTSLTIQCQVDSQVTMMFWYRQQPGQSLTLIATANQGSEATYESGFVIDKFPISRPNLTFSTLTVSNMSPEDSSIYLCSARLFNRGGKLLEAFFGQGTRLTVV.